Detailed here is one TCR beta chain. CDR3 length equals 13 residues. Germline V CDR1 and CDR2: MNHEY, SVGAGI. V lost 1 base to trimming and J lost 4 bases, with 7 bases between them. This record belongs to a study of OX40 agonist ivuxolimab in advanced cancers. On the study more broadly: Hepatocellular carcinoma, melanoma, renal cell or head and neck cancer affected the dose-escalation patients.

Assay used: immunoSEQ multiplex PCR; TCRdb lists only in-frame clones, some missing. The sample gives 65,000 or so clones, roughly 80% of which show up once; about 4% is in the top ten. The receptor was derived from an adult with an advanced solid tumor such as melanoma, head and neck, liver or kidney cancer. The chain employs TRBV6-5 and TRBJ1-1, with D maybe TRBD1 (5 bases). Sample: CD4+ or CD8+ T cells sorted from blood, taken in a trial of the OX40 agonist ivuxolimab. CDR3 protein: CASSYFQGTEAFF. The CDR3 DNA reads as TGTGCCAGCAGTTACTTCCAGGGCACTGAAGCTTTCTTT.